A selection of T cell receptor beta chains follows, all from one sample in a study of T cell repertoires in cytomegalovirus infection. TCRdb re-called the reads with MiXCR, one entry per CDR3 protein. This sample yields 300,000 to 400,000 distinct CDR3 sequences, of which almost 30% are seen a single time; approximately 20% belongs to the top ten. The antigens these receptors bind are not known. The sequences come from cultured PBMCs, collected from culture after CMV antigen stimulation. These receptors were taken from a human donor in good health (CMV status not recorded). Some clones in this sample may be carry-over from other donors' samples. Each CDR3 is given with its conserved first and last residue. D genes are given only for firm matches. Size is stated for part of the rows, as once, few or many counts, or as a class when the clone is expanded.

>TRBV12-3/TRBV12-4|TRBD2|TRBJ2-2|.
TGTGCCAGCAGTTCCTCCGGGACTAGCGGAGGGACCGGGGAGCTGTTTTTT
CASSSSGTSGGTGELFF
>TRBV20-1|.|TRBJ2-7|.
TGCAGTGCCCTAGGGGGGGGTGGCTCCTACGAGCAGTACTTC
CSALGGGGSYEQYF
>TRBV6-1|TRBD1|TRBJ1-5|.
TGTGCCAGCAGTGACGGGACAGGGGGACAGCCCCAGCATTTT
CASSDGTGGQPQHF
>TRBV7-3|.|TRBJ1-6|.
TGTGCCAGCAGCCAGGGCGCCCTTTATTCACCCCTCCACTTT
CASSQGALYSPLHF
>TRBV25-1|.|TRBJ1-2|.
TGTGCCAGCAGTGGCGCCAGTAACTATGGCTACACCTTC
CASSGASNYGYTF
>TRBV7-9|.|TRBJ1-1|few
TGTGCCAGCAGCCCCCGACAGATGAACACTGAAGCTTTCTTT
CASSPRQMNTEAFF
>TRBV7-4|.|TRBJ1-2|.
TGTGCCAGCAGCTTCGGTGGATATGGCTACACCTTC
CASSFGGYGYTF
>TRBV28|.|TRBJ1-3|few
TGTGCCAGCAGTTTAATGGGGGACGGCACCATATATTTT
CASSLMGDGTIYF
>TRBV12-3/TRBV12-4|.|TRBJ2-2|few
TGTGCCAGCAGTTCCGCCCCGGGGGGCAGGAGGGACACCGGGGAGCTGTTTTTT
CASSSAPGGRRDTGELFF
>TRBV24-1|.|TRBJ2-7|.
TGTGCCACCATGAACCATGCCTCCGAGCAGTACTTC
CATMNHASEQYF
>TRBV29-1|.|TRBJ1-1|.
TGCAGCGTTGAAGACCTCCCCTGGGGATTGACTGAAGCTTTCTTT
CSVEDLPWGLTEAFF
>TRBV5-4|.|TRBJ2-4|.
TGTGCCAGCAGCTTGGATCCGGTTGATCAAAAAAACATTCAGTACTTC
CASSLDPVDQKNIQYF
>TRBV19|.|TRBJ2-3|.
TGTGCCACCAGTACAAGTGGAGATACGCAGTATTTT
CATSTSGDTQYF
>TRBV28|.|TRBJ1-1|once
TGTGCCAGCATTACAGGTTGGCGGTCCACTGAAGCTTTCTTT
CASITGWRSTEAFF
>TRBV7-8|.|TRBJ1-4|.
TGTGCCAGCAGCTTAGAACGCAGGATTAATGAAAAACTGTTTTTT
CASSLERRINEKLFF
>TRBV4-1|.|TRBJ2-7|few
TGCGCCAGCAGCCAAAGTCTAGTGAGCCACGAGCAGTACTTC
CASSQSLVSHEQYF
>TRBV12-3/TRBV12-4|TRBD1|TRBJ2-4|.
TGTGCCAGCAGTTTAATGACAGGGTCGACAGCCAAAAACATTCAGTACTTC
CASSLMTGSTAKNIQYF
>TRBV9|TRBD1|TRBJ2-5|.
TGTGCCAGCAGCTCACTACAGGGGAGTGAGACCCAGTACTTC
CASSSLQGSETQYF
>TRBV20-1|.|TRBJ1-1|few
TGCAGTGCCCGTCGGGGGGCTATGAACACTGAAGCTTTCTTT
CSARRGAMNTEAFF
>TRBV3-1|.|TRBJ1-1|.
TGTGCCAGCAGCCAAGAAAAGATAGCGGGAGCTTTCTTT
CASSQEKIAGAFF
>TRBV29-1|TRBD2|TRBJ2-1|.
TGCAGCGTTGGAAGCGGGAGGAGCTACAATGAGCAGTTCTTC
CSVGSGRSYNEQFF
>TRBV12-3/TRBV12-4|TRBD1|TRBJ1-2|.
TGTGCCAGCAGGATGACAGGGGGCTATGGCTACACCTTC
CASRMTGGYGYTF
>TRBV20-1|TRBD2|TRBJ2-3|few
TGCAGTGGAACACAGGGACTAGCGGTTGCTAGCACAGATACGCAGTATTTT
CSGTQGLAVASTDTQYF
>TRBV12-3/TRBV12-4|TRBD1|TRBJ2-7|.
TGTGCCAGCAGCTCGACAGGGGAAGGCTACGAGCAGTACTTC
CASSSTGEGYEQYF
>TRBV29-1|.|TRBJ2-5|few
TGCAGCGTTGAATCAGAACAAGAGACCCAGTACTTC
CSVESEQETQYF
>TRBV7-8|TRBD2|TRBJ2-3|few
TGTGCCAGCAGCTTAGCACTAGCGGGGGGGGGCATGCAGTATTTT
CASSLALAGGGMQYF
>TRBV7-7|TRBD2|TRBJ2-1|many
TGTGCTAGCAGCTTAGGCGCGGGAGAAGGCCACAATGAGCAGTTCTTC
CASSLGAGEGHNEQFF
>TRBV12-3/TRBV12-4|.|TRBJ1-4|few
TGTGCCAGCAGTTTGAGGCGGGCAACTAATGAAAAACTGTTTTTT
CASSLRRATNEKLFF
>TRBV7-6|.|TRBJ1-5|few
TGTGCCAGCAGCTTAAACCTAAATCAGCCCCAGCATTTT
CASSLNLNQPQHF
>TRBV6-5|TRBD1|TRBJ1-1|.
TGTGCCAGCAGTTACTCTGAGACAGGGGTTACTGAAGCTTTCTTT
CASSYSETGVTEAFF
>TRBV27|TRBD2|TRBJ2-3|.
TGTGCCAGCAGTCCCGGGACTAGCGGGATGAGAGATACGCAGTATTTT
CASSPGTSGMRDTQYF
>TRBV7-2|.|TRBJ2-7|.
TGTGCCAGCAGCCCCCGGAGGGAAAGATCCTACGAGCAGTACTTC
CASSPRRERSYEQYF
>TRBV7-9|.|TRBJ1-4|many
TGTGCCAGCACCTGGGATCTTTCTGCAACTAATGAAAAACTGTTTTTT
CASTWDLSATNEKLFF
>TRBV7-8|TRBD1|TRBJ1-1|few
TGTGCCAGCAGAAGACAGGGCCCCACTGAAGCTTTCTTT
CASRRQGPTEAFF
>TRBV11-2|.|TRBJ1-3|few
TGTGCCAGCAGCTTAAGGGCAGCCGACTCTGGAAACACCATATATTTT
CASSLRAADSGNTIYF
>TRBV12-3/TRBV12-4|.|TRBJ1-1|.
TGTGCCAGCAGTTTCCCCTCACCGAACACTGAAGCTTTCTTT
CASSFPSPNTEAFF
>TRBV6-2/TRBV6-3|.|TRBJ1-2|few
TGTGCCAGCAGTTACTCGGGCAGGGGCTATGGCTACACCTTC
CASSYSGRGYGYTF
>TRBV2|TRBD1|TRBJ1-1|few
TGTGCCAGCAGGCTTGGAGGGCAGGGGGCTGAAGCTTTCTTT
CASRLGGQGAEAFF
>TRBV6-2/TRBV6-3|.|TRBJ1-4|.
TGTGCCAGCAGTTACTCGATTGAAAAACTGTTTTTT
CASSYSIEKLFF
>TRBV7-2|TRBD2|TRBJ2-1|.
TGTGCCAGCAGCCCCGGGACTAGCGGGAGAACTGAGCAGTTCTTC
CASSPGTSGRTEQFF
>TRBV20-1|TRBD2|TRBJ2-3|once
TGCAGTGCTAGTAGCGGGAGGGCCTCCGGAGATACGCAGTATTTT
CSASSGRASGDTQYF